This T cell receptor beta chain was recovered during a study of blood T cell repertoires in COVID-19. Overall study context: Researchers got acute and convalescent COVID-19 samples from the United States, Italy and Spain. T cells, B-cell-depleted T cells, or PBMCs provided the cDNA or gDNA that served as material.

Original handling: Reference gene primer amplification yielded estimated nucleated cell counts. TCRdb's table, derived via immunoSEQ multiplex PCR, lists solely in-frame clones and lacks some. V and J calls and clone size are as listed in that table; D and trimming were resolved from the DNA. Among about 190,000 clones listed, around 80% were seen once. The specimen sequenced was peripheral blood. The receptor was derived from a woman over 75 with active or convalescent COVID-19.

CDR3 sequence reads: CASSSTGVQETQYF. The CDR3 region has the DNA TGCGCCAGCAGCTCCACAGGGGTCCAAGAGACCCAGTACTTC. The chain recombines TRBV5-1 with TRBJ2-5; TRBD1 aligns across 7 bases. Germline V gene data show CDR1 as SGHRS and CDR2 as YFSETQ. The V gene end was trimmed by 3 bases and the J gene end by 1 base; junction bases not matched to a gene: 3. This CDR3 has 14 amino acids.